These 29 T cell receptor beta chains share one sample of origin, sequenced in a study of cytotoxic CD8 clonotypes in ibrutinib-treated CLL. The assay was immunoSEQ multiplex PCR, and TCRdb's table has in-frame clones only and misses some. The sample lists 25,000 to 30,000 clones, roughly 85% occurring once. Source: PBMCs, taken after 24 months of ibrutinib treatment. The source of these receptors is a human donor with chronic lymphocytic leukemia.

The chain links TRBV7-2 to TRBJ2-7, with D perhaps assigned TRBD1 or TRBD2 (5 bases each). Per germline, CDR1 SGHTA and CDR2 FQGNSA. The CDR3 contains 14 residues. V was cut by 4 bases and J by 0 bases, with 10 bases left in between. CDR3 sequence: CASSWDGDSYEQYF. CDR3 nucleotides: TGTGCCAGCAGCTGGGACGGGGACTCCTACGAGCAGTACTTC. The entire variable domain, with the rest obtained from reference TRBV7-2 and TRBJ2-7, is as follows: GAGVSQSPSNKVTEKGKDVELRCDPISGHTALYWYRQSLGQGLEFLIYFQGNSAPDKSGLPSDRFSAERTGGSVSTLTIQRTQQEDSAVYLCASSWDGDSYEQYFGPGTRLTVT.

This clone was counted a single time. The V call is TRBV9, the J call TRBJ2-5; TRBD2 might be the D (6 bases). This CDR3 contains 14 residues. V lost 4 bases and J lost 2, with 12 bases in between. In germline, CDR1 is SGDLS, CDR2 YYNGEE. The CDR3 coding sequence is TGTGCCAGCAGCCTGGGACTTAAACAAGAGACCCAGTACTTC. As protein: CASSLGLKQETQYF.

The rearrangement joins TRBV5-1 to TRBJ2-7, with D tentatively TRBD1 (5 bases). The germline gives CDR1 SGHRS, CDR2 YFSETQ. The CDR3 spans 14 residues. Trimming left V 4 bases short and J 1 base short, with 12 bases between. The CDR3, as DNA: TGCGCCAGCAGCATTAGGACACTTTCCTACGAGCAGTACTTC. Its protein is CASSIRTLSYEQYF.

This chain links TRBV7-8 with TRBJ2-1, with a weak D call TRBD2 (6 bases). The germline V and J ends were trimmed by 0 bases and 13 bases, with 13 bases remaining between them. CDR1 and CDR2 (germline): SGHVS, FQNEAQ. There are 13 residues in the CDR3. For the CDR3, the DNA is TGTGCCAGCAGCTTAGCGGAGGGCCTGGGACAGTTCTTC. Amino acid sequence: CASSLAEGLGQFF.

The J gene is TRBJ1-2, the V gene TRBV20-1, with D tentatively TRBD1 (5 bases). CDR1 DFQATT and CDR2 SNEGSKA come from the germline V gene (reference sequence). The CDR3 contains 11 residues. Trimming cost V 3 bases and J 8 bases, with 10 bases left between them. CDR3 DNA sequence: TGCAGTGCTAGGAGCGGGACCGGCTACACCTTC. Its protein is CSARSGTGYTF.

V is TRBV2 and J is TRBJ1-4, with 7 bases lining up with TRBD1. V lost 3 bases, J lost 7 bases, and 8 bases stayed unmatched. CDR3 length: 15 residues. Germline V gene data show CDR1 as SNHLY and CDR2 as FYNNEI. DNA for the CDR3: TGTGCCAGCAGTGATCGAGGGACAGTAGGTGAAAAACTGTTTTTT. It codes for CASSDRGTVGEKLFF.

The V and J genes are TRBV7-2 and TRBJ2-5; 9 bases fit TRBD1. The germline CDR1 and CDR2 sequences are SGHTA and FQGNSA. This CDR3 is 17 amino acids long. The V gene end was trimmed by 4 bases and the J gene end by 4 bases; junction bases not matched to a gene: 13. Written as DNA, the CDR3 is TGTGCCAGCAGCTCAAATGACGCAGGGACAGGGCGAGAGACCCAGTACTTC. It is translated as CASSSNDAGTGRETQYF.

This clone came up a few times. V gene TRBV2 combines with J gene TRBJ2-5; weak D call: TRBD2 (5 bases). Germline loops: CDR1 SNHLY, CDR2 FYNNEI. The ends were cut back, 6 bases at V and 4 bases at J, with 15 bases in the middle. The CDR3 spans 14 residues. For the CDR3, the DNA is TGTGCCAGCAGCGTAAGGAGGCAGAGAGAGACCCAGTACTTC. Translating it yields CASSVRRQRETQYF.

V gene TRBV5-1 combines with J gene TRBJ1-6; D perhaps matches TRBD1 (5 bases). With 0 bases removed from V and 5 bases from J, the gap between germline ends came to 15 bases. The CDR3 runs 17 residues. CDR1 SGHRS and CDR2 YFSETQ come from the germline V gene. CDR3 in DNA: TGCGCCAGCAGCTTGGAGGGCTCCGGGGGAAATAATTCACCCCTCCACTTT. Residues: CASSLEGSGGNNSPLHF.

The V gene is TRBV6-6, the J gene TRBJ1-4; no definite D call. CDR1 is MNHNY and CDR2 is SVGAGI in the germline V gene (reference sequence). The V end lost 3 bases, the J end lost 7 bases, and 12 bases lay between the germline ends. The CDR3 has 14 residues. The CDR3 DNA follows: TGTGCCAGCAGTTATTCGGTAGAGGGTGAAAAACTGTTTTTT. It specifies CASSYSVEGEKLFF.

This clone has just one count. The chain employs TRBV7-3 and TRBJ2-1, with TRBD2 matching 8 bases. Germline values: CDR1 SGHTA, CDR2 FQGTGA. This CDR3 is 14 amino acids long. V gave up 3 bases and J gave up 7 bases; unmatched junction bases: 5. CDR3 sequence (DNA): TGTGCCAGCAGCTTCCCCGGGACTAGAAATGAGCAGTTCTTC. Protein: CASSFPGTRNEQFF.

This clone was seen only a few times. The chain has TRBV7-3 and TRBJ1-1; the D gene is possibly TRBD1 (6 bases). Trimming removed 0 bases at V and 3 bases at J, with 8 bases between. The CDR3 sequence is 14 residues long. In germline, CDR1 is SGHTA, CDR2 FQGTGA. The CDR3, as DNA: TGTGCCAGCAGCTTAACATCAGGGGACACTGAAGCTTTCTTT. Translation: CASSLTSGDTEAFF.

The rearrangement links TRBV7-6 to TRBJ1-3, with D perhaps TRBD1 (5 bases). The V end lost 2 bases, the J end lost 6 bases, and 14 bases lay between the germline ends. There are 15 residues in the CDR3. The V gene's germline CDR1 is SGHVS and CDR2 FNYEAQ. This CDR3 is CASSLNRRGVNTIYF. The CDR3 nucleotides are TGTGCCAGCAGCTTAAACAGGAGGGGAGTAAACACCATATATTTT. Using reference TRBV7-6 and TRBJ1-3 for the parts outside the CDR3, the full variable domain is GAGVSQSPRYKVTKRGQDVALRCDPISGHVSLYWYRQALGQGPEFLTYFNYEAQQDKSGLPNDRFSAERPEGSISTLTIQRTEQRDSAMYRCASSLNRRGVNTIYFGEGSWLTVV.

V usage is TRBV5-6 and J usage is TRBJ2-1, with unresolved D. The V end was cut by 0 bases, the J end by 10 bases, with 8 bases between. Looked up from germline, CDR1 is SGHDT and CDR2 is YYEEEE. The CDR3 has 12 residues. The CDR3 is CASSLVAEEQFF. CDR3 DNA sequence: TGTGCCAGCAGCTTGGTAGCTGAAGAGCAGTTCTTC. Based on the CDR3 plus reference TRBV5-6 and TRBJ2-1, the full variable domain is DAGVTQSPTHLIKTRGQQVTLRCSPKSGHDTVSWYQQALGQGPQFIFQYYEEEERQRGNFPDRFSGHQFPNYSSELNVNALLLGDSALYLCASSLVAEEQFFGPGTRLTVL.

This chain links TRBV6-9 with TRBJ2-3, with D possibly matching TRBD2 (6 bases). The CDR3 runs 14 residues. The germline CDR1 and CDR2 sequences are MNHGY and SVAAGI. V was shortened by 6 bases and J by 1 base, with 11 bases between the two germline ends. The CDR3 reads CASRSDYGTDTQYF. The CDR3 DNA is TGTGCCAGCAGGTCGGACTACGGCACAGATACGCAGTATTTT.

V and J are TRBV7-6 and TRBJ2-1; D is unresolved. Trimming left V 1 base short and J 10 bases short, with 14 bases between. Per the germline V gene, CDR1 is SGHVS and CDR2 is FNYEAQ. CDR3 length equals 14 residues. CDR3 in amino acids: CASSLGPEAREQFF. CDR3 DNA: TGTGCCAGCAGCTTAGGGCCCGAGGCGAGGGAGCAGTTCTTC.

The rearrangement joins TRBV7-2 to TRBJ1-4, with no clear D. Trimming pared 2 bases from V and 7 bases from J, leaving 14 bases between. The CDR3 runs 15 residues. Germline assignment: CDR1 SGHTA and CDR2 FQGNSA. CDR3 protein: CASSLQSQGPEKLFF. The CDR3 coding sequence is TGTGCCAGCAGCTTACAATCACAAGGCCCTGAAAAACTGTTTTTT.

The chain combines TRBV7-9 with TRBJ2-7, with TRBD1 matching 7 bases. Germline lookup yields CDR1 SEHNR and CDR2 FQNEAQ (reference sequence). This CDR3 comprises 13 residues. Germline trimming cut 5 bases from V and 7 bases from J; bases unmatched to any gene: 8. The CDR3 sequence is CASSPQGVWEQYF. The CDR3 DNA follows: TGTGCCAGCAGCCCCCAGGGGGTCTGGGAGCAGTACTTC.

The rearrangement uses TRBV7-8 and TRBJ2-1, with no clear D. CDR3 length: 14 residues. CDR1 is SGHVS and CDR2 is FQNEAQ in the germline V gene. V lost 5 bases and J 1 base, leaving 9 bases between the germline ends. The CDR3, as DNA: TGTGCCAGCAGCAGCTCCCGATCCTACAATGAGCAGTTCTTC. Amino acid sequence: CASSSSRSYNEQFF.

This clone was seen only once. CDR3 loop: CASSLMNTEAFF. CDR3 DNA sequence: TGTGCCAGCAGCTTAATGAACACTGAAGCTTTCTTT. The chain recombines TRBV7-9 with TRBJ1-1; D unresolved. This CDR3 spans 12 amino acids. V was pared by 2 bases and J by 0 bases, with 1 base between. Germline CDR1 reads SEHNR; CDR2 reads FQNEAQ (reference sequence).

The chain combines TRBV29-1 with TRBJ1-1, with D possibly TRBD1 on 5 matching bases. V lost 3 bases, J lost 0 bases, and 11 bases lay in between. This CDR3 has 14 residues. Germline assignment: CDR1 SQVTM and CDR2 ANQGSEA. This CDR3 is CSVEAREVNTEAFF. As DNA, the CDR3 is TGCAGCGTTGAGGCCAGGGAGGTGAACACTGAAGCTTTCTTT.

This chain connects TRBV15 to TRBJ1-1; D ambiguous. Germline V gene lookup returns CDR1 LNHNV and CDR2 YYDKDF (reference sequence). The CDR3 is 14 amino acids. Trimming stripped 4 bases from V and 6 bases from J, with 15 bases between. CDR3 DNA: TGTGCCACCAGCAACGTCTTGCTTGGGTCTGAAGCTTTCTTT. Encoded protein: CATSNVLLGSEAFF. Filled out from reference TRBV15 and TRBJ1-1, the complete variable domain reads DAMVIQNPRYQVTQFGKPVTLSCSQTLNHNVMYWYQQKSSQAPKLLFHYYDKDFNNEADTPDNFQSRRPNTSFCFLDIRSPGLGDTAMYLCATSNVLLGSEAFFGQGTRLTVV.

CDR3 nucleotide sequence: TGCGCCAGCAGTGCAATCGGGGGACAGGCAGAACATTACGGCAATGAGCAGTTCTTC. Its protein product is CASSAIGGQAEHYGNEQFF. The chain employs TRBV10-2 and TRBJ2-1, with 8 bases fitting TRBD1. The V and J ends lost 4 bases and 6 bases, in that order; junction bases with no gene match: 20. This CDR3 region has 19 residues. The germline V gene has CDR1 WSHSY and CDR2 SAAADI.

A single count supports this clone. This chain joins TRBV10-3 and TRBJ2-3; D call uncertain. The CDR3 length is 10 residues. Germline V gene data show CDR1 as ENHRY and CDR2 as SYGVKD. V was clipped by 11 bases and J by 4 bases, with 7 bases between them. CDR3 coding DNA: TGTGCCGTTTTGGCAGATACGCAGTATTTT. Translation gives CAVLADTQYF.

In this sample, this clone turned up once. This chain connects TRBV27 to TRBJ1-6; 8 nucleotides line up with TRBD1. Trimming cost V 5 bases and J 5 bases; bases outside gene matches: 8. Germline CDR1 is MNHEY and CDR2 is SMNVEV (reference sequence). The CDR3 totals 16 residues. The CDR3 loop reads CASSPRTGGNNSPLHF. In DNA, the CDR3 is TGTGCCAGCAGTCCAAGAACAGGGGGAAATAATTCACCCCTCCACTTT.

The V and J genes are TRBV27 and TRBJ2-1; 8 nucleotides match TRBD2. Germline V gives CDR1 MNHEY, CDR2 SMNVEV (reference sequence). The CDR3 spans 15 residues. Losses at the gene ends were 4 bases for V and 9 bases for J; bases not matched to a gene: 11. CDR3 region: CASSSAGGVRSEQFF. The CDR3 nucleotides read TGTGCCAGCAGTTCCGCGGGGGGCGTAAGGAGTGAGCAGTTCTTC.

J is TRBJ2-1 and V is TRBV6-5; tentative D call: TRBD2 (6 bases). CDR3 size: 16 residues. V lost 4 bases to trimming and J lost 6 bases, with 19 bases between them. Germline CDR1 reads MNHEY; CDR2 reads SVGAGI. The CDR3 DNA is TGTGCCAGCAGTTCACCGGGACTCGCCGTATTCAATGAGCAGTTCTTC. This codes for CASSSPGLAVFNEQFF.

This chain joins TRBV27 and TRBJ1-6; 7 bases agree with TRBD1. The CDR3 is 14 amino acids. V was clipped by 6 bases and J by 9 bases; unmatched bases: 8. CDR1 and CDR2 (germline): MNHEY, SMNVEV (reference sequence). CDR3 bases: TGTGCCAGCAGGCGACAGGGTAGGTCTTCACCCCTCCACTTT. The encoded protein is CASRRQGRSSPLHF.

This clone was found once. This chain uses TRBV19 with TRBJ2-5; the D gene is possibly TRBD1 (5 bases). With 1 base removed from V and 7 bases from J, the gap between germline ends came to 13 bases. Germline CDR1 is LNHDA and CDR2 is SQIVND (reference sequence). CDR3 length equals 14 residues. The CDR3 here is CASSIGQTPGTQYF. As DNA, the CDR3 is TGTGCCAGTAGTATAGGACAGACACCGGGGACCCAGTACTTC.